Each of the 9 T cell receptor beta chains below was sequenced from the same sample in a study of blood T cell repertoires in COVID-19. Profiled with immunoSEQ multiplex PCR; TCRdb holds only in-frame clones, not every one. The data contain about 170,000 clones, roughly 80% of them singletons. What was sequenced was peripheral blood. These receptors were taken from a woman at least 80 years old with acute or convalescent COVID-19.

CDR3 DNA: TGCGCCAGCAGCCCCACAGGTAGCACAGATACGCAGTATTTT. Translation gives CASSPTGSTDTQYF. The rearrangement links TRBV4-1 to TRBJ2-3; D perhaps matches TRBD1 (5 bases). The CDR3 is made up of 14 amino acids. V lost 4 bases, J lost 0 bases, and 8 bases lay in between. Germline assignment: CDR1 MGHRA and CDR2 YSYEKL.

The rearrangement uses TRBV10-3 and TRBJ1-3; 7 bases match TRBD1. CDR1 and CDR2 (germline): ENHRY, SYGVKD. The CDR3 runs to 13 residues. V shed 8 bases, J shed 2 bases, and the junction held 3 bases outside the gene matches. The CDR3 DNA reads as TGTGCCATCGTAGGGACAGCTGGAAACACCATATATTTT. This sequence encodes CAIVGTAGNTIYF.

The chain links TRBV27 to TRBJ2-4, with D perhaps TRBD2 (5 bases). The CDR3 has 18 residues. V lost 5 bases and J lost 0, with 20 bases in between. The V gene's germline CDR1 is MNHEY and CDR2 SMNVEV (reference sequence). The CDR3 coding sequence is TGTGCCAGCAGTCGAGCCGATATGGGAGTTGGAGCCAAAAACATTCAGTACTTC. This gives the protein CASSRADMGVGAKNIQYF.

This sequence joins TRBV18 and TRBJ1-6; 7 nucleotides match TRBD1. This CDR3 has 15 amino acids. V shed 6 bases and J 7 bases; nucleotides not matched to a gene: 9. Germline-derived CDR1 and CDR2 are KGHSH and LQKENI. This CDR3 is CASSDKTGSNSPLHF. The CDR3 region has the DNA TGTGCCAGCTCGGACAAGACAGGGTCCAATTCACCCCTCCACTTT.

This clone was counted only a few times. The chain is built from TRBV21-1 and TRBJ2-3; the listed D gene, TRBD2, was not tested against the DNA. TRBV21-1 is tagged as a pseudogene. This CDR3 comprises 15 residues. The CDR3 sequence: CASSKWFSGTDTQYF. DNA for the CDR3: TGTGCCAGCAGCAAATGGTTTTCGGGAACAGATACGCAGTATTTT.

In regard to this clone: One junction end disagrees with the germline gene, perhaps due to a read error. V and J are TRBV6-1 and TRBJ2-3; D uncertain. The CDR3 sequence is 12 residues long. The germline V gene has CDR1 MNHNS and CDR2 SASEGT. DNA of the CDR3: TGTGCCAGCAGCGAAGCGAGGGATACGCAGTATTTT. Protein product: CASSEARDTQYF.

The chain links TRBV28 to TRBJ2-3; D uncertain. CDR3 size: 13 residues. CDR1 MDHEN and CDR2 SYDVKM come from the germline V gene. The V end was cut by 2 bases, the J end by 4 bases, with 7 bases between. The CDR3 DNA follows: TGTGCCAGCAGTTTAGTTTCATCAGATACGCAGTATTTT. Translated: CASSLVSSDTQYF.

This clone was recorded a few times. The chain has TRBV7-2 and TRBJ2-5, with D perhaps matching TRBD2 (6 bases). V was trimmed by 5 bases and J by 4 bases, leaving 14 bases between them. The CDR3 has 14 residues. From germline, CDR1 is SGHTA and CDR2 FQGNSA. The chain's CDR3 is CASSTGSGGETQYF. CDR3 DNA: TGTGCCAGCAGCACCGGATCCGGGGGAGAGACCCAGTACTTC.

CDR3 nucleotides: TGTGCCAGCTCACCGTCCCAGGGGGCTGAGAATGAAAAACTGTTTTTT. It yields the protein CASSPSQGAENEKLFF. This chain uses TRBV18 with TRBJ1-4; TRBD1 matches at 8 bases. The CDR3 is made up of 16 amino acids. CDR1 and CDR2 from the germline V gene are KGHSH and LQKENI. The ends lost 3 bases at V and 5 bases at J; junction bases unmatched: 8.